This T cell receptor (beta chain) was identified during a study of CD8 T cells in Susac syndrome. Broader study findings: The authors acknowledged that the study's TCR sequencing and HLA analysis involved relatively few individuals.

After extraction with the RNeasy kit, 0.5 to 1 ug of the RNA was reverse transcribed using random hexamers. TCR beta CDR3 was amplified by immunoSEQ covering 54 Vbeta and 13 Jbeta. TCRdb re-called the immunoSEQ multiplex PCR reads with MiXCR, one entry per CDR3 protein. The sample records approximately 150,000 distinct CDR3 sequences, about 91% being singletons. The controls, all healthy donors, were matched for age and sex. The TEMRA cells underwent FACS enrichment, while the CD8+ and CD4+ T cells underwent negative isolation. The CDR3 runs 15 residues. With 7 bases removed from V and 0 bases from J, the gap between germline ends came to 15 bases. From germline, CDR1 is MNHEY and CDR2 SVGAGI. A remark on this clonotype: Its antigen is unidentified.

Sample: CD4+ T cells from PBMCs. The origin of this receptor is a human donor in good health. The chain recombines TRBV6-5 with TRBJ2-5, with D possibly called TRBD1 or TRBD2 (5 bases each). The CDR3, as DNA: TGTGCCAGCAATCCGGGACGGAGGTACCAAGAGACCCAGTACTTC. This encodes CASNPGRRYQETQYF.